The 13 T cell receptor beta chains given below trace back to one sample, sequenced in a study of T cells in Graves' hyperthyroidism and ophthalmopathy. RNA transcripts provided the source from which TCR beta CDR3 regions were amplified. The HTBI set primed first-round TCR CDR3 RT-PCR. TCRdb re-derived calls from the multiplex PCR reads in MiXCR, one entry per CDR3 protein. The data show approximately 400,000 distinct CDR3 sequences, more than 12% seen once. Sample: blood. Receptors were obtained from a man between 50 and 59 years old with Graves' ophthalmopathy.

The chain couples TRBV6-5 to TRBJ1-1, with unresolved D. Germline values: CDR1 MNHEY, CDR2 SVGAGI. Trimming cost V 0 bases and J 4 bases, with 15 bases left between them. The CDR3 has 16 amino acids. The CDR3 loop is CASSYSLVSAPTEAFF. The CDR3 DNA is TGTGCCAGCAGTTACTCCTTAGTCTCGGCACCCACTGAAGCTTTCTTT.

The V and J genes are TRBV3-1 and TRBJ2-1; no reliable D call. The CDR3 runs to 14 residues. The ends were cut back, 4 bases at V and 12 bases at J, with 19 bases in the middle. Per the germline V gene, CDR1 is LGHDT and CDR2 is YNNKEL (reference sequence). CDR3 sequence reads: CASSRPSHLPLQFF. CDR3 DNA sequence: TGTGCCAGCAGCCGCCCTAGTCACCTCCCATTGCAGTTCTTC.

This clonotype was observed many times. This sequence joins TRBV7-9 and TRBJ1-5; D is perhaps TRBD1 (5 bases). The CDR3 sequence is 15 residues long. Germline V gives CDR1 SEHNR, CDR2 FQNEAQ (reference sequence). Trimming removed 1 base from V and 4 bases from J, with 11 bases in between. CDR3 in DNA: TGTGCCAGCAGCTTAGGAACAGGCCCAAATCAGCCCCAGCATTTT. This sequence encodes CASSLGTGPNQPQHF.

A note on this clonotype: A read error may produce the germline difference seen at one junction end. The CDR3 loop is CASSQERPTYQETQYF. The CDR3 DNA reads TGTGCCAGCAGCCAAGAGAGGCCAACGTACCAAGAAACCCAGTACTTC. The chain recombines TRBV3-1 with TRBJ2-5; D is ambiguous. Germline V gene lookup returns CDR1 LGHDT and CDR2 YNNKEL (reference sequence). The CDR3 is 16 residues long.

This clonotype was recorded many times. This CDR3 is CASRPSGGSYEQYF. The CDR3 DNA reads TGTGCCAGCAGACCGTCGGGGGGGAGCTACGAGCAGTACTTC. V and J are TRBV7-2 and TRBJ2-7; 8 positions match TRBD2. V shed 6 bases and J 3 bases; nucleotides not matched to a gene: 7. The CDR3 spans 14 residues. Germline V CDR1 and CDR2: SGHTA, FQGNSA.

The sample holds a few counts of this clonotype. The chain couples TRBV6-1 to TRBJ1-3, with D possibly being TRBD1 (5 bases). From germline, CDR1 is MNHNS and CDR2 SASEGT. Trimming cost V 7 bases and J 4 bases, with 14 bases left between them. The CDR3 length is 14 residues. CDR3 amino acids: CASTVGTDGNTIYF. CDR3 DNA sequence: TGTGCCAGCACCGTCGGGACCGACGGAAACACCATATATTTT.

This clonotype was detected ten times or more. This rearrangement joins TRBV7-9 to TRBJ1-3; D ambiguous. V lost 0 bases, J lost 0 bases, and 9 bases lay in between. The CDR3 loop spans 16 amino acids. The V gene's germline CDR1 is SEHNR and CDR2 FQNEAQ (reference sequence). CDR3 region: CASSLANTYSGNTIYF. Here the CDR3 DNA reads TGTGCCAGCAGCTTAGCAAACACTTACTCTGGAAACACCATATATTTT.

This clonotype was found a few times. This chain uses TRBV20-1 with TRBJ2-1, with a tentative D call TRBD2 (7 bases). The germline CDR1 and CDR2 sequences are DFQATT and SNEGSKA (reference sequence). The CDR3 extends over 15 amino acids. The ends were cut back, 0 bases at V and 4 bases at J, with 13 bases in the middle. The CDR3 protein is CSAREGGGGYNEQFF. DNA of the CDR3: TGCAGTGCTAGAGAAGGGGGGGGGGGATACAATGAGCAGTTCTTC.

This clonotype was detected many times. The chain couples TRBV5-1 to TRBJ2-7; 7 positions match TRBD1. In germline, CDR1 is SGHRS, CDR2 YFSETQ. The CDR3 covers 14 residues. The V gene end was trimmed by 3 bases and the J gene end by 3 bases; junction bases not matched to a gene: 6. This chain's CDR3 is CASSYTGTVYEQYF. CDR3 nucleotides: TGCGCCAGCAGCTATACCGGGACAGTCTACGAGCAGTACTTC.

This clonotype was counted ten times or more. V and J are TRBV30 and TRBJ1-1; 7 nucleotides match TRBD1. CDR3 length equals 15 residues. V lost 1 base and J lost 3; bases outside the gene matches: 8. From germline, CDR1 is GTSNPN and CDR2 SVGIG (reference sequence). The CDR3 here is CAWSAQQGYHTEAFF. The CDR3 bases are TGTGCCTGGAGTGCTCAACAGGGGTACCACACTGAAGCTTTCTTT. The whole variable domain, remainder taken from reference TRBV30 and TRBJ1-1, is SQTIHQWPATLVQPVGSPLSLECTVEGTSNPNLYWYRQAAGRGLQLLFYSVGIGQISSEVPQNLSASRPQDRQFILSSKKLLLSDSGFYLCAWSAQQGYHTEAFFGQGTRLTVV.

This clonotype turned up a few times. V is TRBV24-1 and J is TRBJ2-3, with 10 bases identical to TRBD1. Germline V lookup: CDR1 KGHDR, CDR2 SFDVKD. The CDR3 length is 13 residues. V shed 4 bases, J shed 9 bases, and the junction held 3 bases outside the gene matches. CDR3 nucleotide sequence: TGTGCCACCAGTGAACGGGACAGGGGAACGCAGTATTTT. Translated, it gives CATSERDRGTQYF.

This clonotype was picked up a small number of times. In nucleotides, the CDR3 is TGCAGCGTGACAGGGGAATATGGCTACACCTTC. It specifies CSVTGEYGYTF. The chain links TRBV29-1 to TRBJ1-2; the match to TRBD1 covers 8 bases. Trimming took 6 bases from V and 5 from J; bases not matched to a gene: 2. The CDR3 has 11 amino acids. CDR1 is SQVTM, CDR2 ANQGSEA, per germline.

This clonotype has a count of ten or more. The V and J genes are TRBV28 and TRBJ2-1, with TRBD2 matching 8 bases. CDR1 is MDHEN, CDR2 SYDVKM, per germline. Trimming took 6 bases from V and 7 from J; bases not matched to a gene: 14. This CDR3 comprises 16 residues. Written as DNA, the CDR3 is TGTGCCAGCAGCTCCTCGGGAGCGGGAGCTTGGAATGAGCAGTTCTTC. This translates into CASSSSGAGAWNEQFF.